This TCR beta chain was identified during a study of T-cell memory formation after mild COVID-19. Study details: Clustering of TCRs was largely donor specific. Findings and limits, study-wide: SARS-CoV-2 specificity was not confirmed for second-wave clones peaking on day 37. Contracting clones from day 15 to 85 had balanced CD4/CD8; later expanders favoured CD4+.

This clonotype showed up many times. Its antigen is not identified. Constant-segment primers served in 5'RACE that generated TCR alpha and TCR beta cDNA libraries bearing sample barcodes and UMIs. Via MiXCR, TCRdb re-called the 5' RACE reads, giving one row per CDR3 protein. The sample holds 150,000 to 200,000 distinct CDR3 sequences, 11% seen once. This receptor was obtained from a man between 18 and 35 years old who had mild COVID-19 (a few samples of this study predate the infection). Cell type and time point are not known. The sample was PBMCs or a T cell subset sorted from them (not recorded which).

CDR3 sequence (DNA): TGTGCCAGCAGTATCAGGGTTGGGCTTAGCACTGAAGCTTTCTTT. Translation gives CASSIRVGLSTEAFF. The chain couples TRBV27 to TRBJ1-1; D may be TRBD1 (5 bases). The CDR3 loop spans 15 amino acids. With 5 bases removed from V and 4 bases from J, the gap between germline ends came to 17 bases. In germline, CDR1 is MNHEY, CDR2 SMNVEV (reference sequence).